The 18 T cell receptor beta chains below all came from one sample that was sequenced in a study of human T cells and chemical hapten exposure. TCRdb re-called the RACE reads with MiXCR, one entry per CDR3 protein. The sample yields 200,000 to 300,000 distinct CDR3 sequences, about 9% seen once. Time point of the sample: pre-sensitization, week 0. Noted treatment: therapeutic diphenylcyclopropenone sensitization with weekly scalp DPC. The sequencing used whole blood, collected in connection with sensitization to the hapten diphenylcyclopropenone (DPC). The receptors here all came from a woman aged 40 to 50 with alopecia areata. Some clones in this sample may be carry-over from other donors' samples.

On this clonotype itself: The conserved closing phenylalanine or tryptophan is absent in this CDR3, likely reflecting a read error. The chain employs TRBV2 and TRBJ2-5; D is perhaps TRBD2 (6 bases). This CDR3 has 13 residues. V lost 5 bases, J lost 6 bases, and 13 bases lay in between. CDR1 is SNHLY and CDR2 is FYNNEI in the germline V gene. As DNA, the CDR3 is TGTGCCAGCAGTTCGGGAGTCGGAAAGACCCAGTACCTC. Protein: CASSSGVGKTQYL.

The V and J genes are TRBV4-3 and TRBJ1-5; D is ambiguous. Germline lookup yields CDR1 LGHNA and CDR2 YSLEER. The CDR3 covers 15 residues. With 0 bases removed from V and 0 bases from J, the gap between germline ends came to 6 bases. CDR3 nucleotides: TGCGCCAGCAGCCAAGAAGGGTATAGCAATCAGCCCCAGCATTTT. This sequence encodes CASSQEGYSNQPQHF.

J is TRBJ2-1 and V is TRBV28, with D tentatively TRBD1 (5 bases). The V end lost 8 bases, the J end lost 7 bases, and 24 bases lay between the germline ends. Germline-derived CDR1 and CDR2 are MDHEN and SYDVKM. The CDR3 has 16 residues. CDR3 sequence: CASAPSQGRGGNEQFF. The CDR3 DNA sequence: TGTGCCAGCGCGCCATCCCAGGGAAGGGGTGGGAATGAGCAGTTCTTC. Combining the CDR3 with reference TRBV28 and TRBJ2-1 gives the whole variable domain DVKVTQSSRYLVKRTGEKVFLECVQDMDHENMFWYRQDPGLGLRLIYFSYDVKMKEKGDIPEGYSVSREKKERFSLILESASTNQTSMYLCASAPSQGRGGNEQFFGPGTRLTVL.

This clonotype was seen a handful of times. This chain uses TRBV5-6 with TRBJ1-5; D is undetermined. The CDR3 extends over 14 amino acids. V was shortened by 1 base and J by 7 bases, with 12 bases between the two germline ends. The germline gives CDR1 SGHDT, CDR2 YYEEEE. CDR3 region: CASSLIGVRQPQHF. Written as DNA, the CDR3 is TGTGCCAGCAGCTTGATTGGAGTCAGGCAGCCCCAGCATTTT.

The table lists this clonotype with a few counts. Its ends do not fully match the called genes, so a read error is possible. The chain recombines TRBV6-2 or TRBV6-3 with TRBJ2-7; possible D gene TRBD2, 6 bases. Germline V gene lookup returns CDR1 MNHEY and CDR2 SVGEGT. The length of the CDR3 is 12 residues. CDR3 in amino acids: CASRGGQYEQNF. In nucleotides, the CDR3 is TGTGCCAGCCGCGGAGGGCAATACGAGCAGAACTTC.

This clonotype was counted at least ten times. This chain connects TRBV6-5 to TRBJ1-5; no clear D. The germline V gene encodes CDR1 MNHEY and CDR2 SVGAGI. The V gene lost 2 bases and the J gene lost 3 bases, with 8 bases spanning the gap. This CDR3 is built from 14 residues. CDR3 in amino acids: CASSYGQNNQPQHF. The CDR3 bases are TGTGCCAGCAGTTACGGCCAAAACAATCAGCCCCAGCATTTT.

Only a few counts were recorded for this clonotype. The chain employs TRBV12-3 or TRBV12-4 and TRBJ1-2; no firm D call. CDR3 size: 17 residues. Trimming took off 2 bases at V and 4 bases at J, with 20 bases between the two ends. The CDR3 is CASSLRAVPQSGYGYTF. The CDR3 bases are TGTGCCAGCAGTTTAAGGGCAGTCCCCCAGTCGGGCTATGGCTACACCTTC.

This clonotype was counted many times. V usage is TRBV10-3 and J usage is TRBJ2-1; 8 nucleotides match TRBD1. The trim removed 7 bases at V and 7 bases at J, leaving 9 bases unmatched. Germline CDR1 ENHRY, CDR2 SYGVKD. The CDR3 is 14 amino acids. CDR3 sequence: CAITSDRVGNEQFF. The CDR3 bases are TGTGCCATCACCTCGGACAGGGTAGGTAATGAGCAGTTCTTC.

J is TRBJ1-2 and V is TRBV12-3 or TRBV12-4; tentatively, D is TRBD1 (6 bases). V shed 5 bases and J shed 3 bases, with 22 bases lying between them. This CDR3 has 17 amino acids. The CDR3 region has the DNA TGTGCCAGCAGTGGGAGGGACACGGGGGCATGGTACTATGGCTACACCTTC. It specifies CASSGRDTGAWYYGYTF.

The chain couples TRBV5-5 to TRBJ2-3; a weak D match, TRBD1 (5 bases). Trimming removed 0 bases at V and 4 bases at J, with 12 bases between. Germline V gene data show CDR1 as SGHKS and CDR2 as YYEKEE (reference sequence). There are 15 residues in the CDR3. CDR3 sequence: CASSLDPKGADTQYF. The CDR3 DNA is TGTGCCAGCAGCTTGGACCCGAAAGGGGCAGATACGCAGTATTTT.

This chain connects TRBV6-6 to TRBJ2-3; 10 bases align to TRBD2. The germline CDR1 and CDR2 sequences are MNHNY and SVGAGI (reference sequence). V shed 6 bases, J shed 6 bases, and the junction held 9 bases outside the gene matches. This CDR3 comprises 15 residues. The CDR3 spells CASSRTSGVGDTQYF. The DNA for the CDR3 is TGTGCCAGCAGCAGGACTAGCGGAGTGGGGGATACGCAGTATTTT.

This clonotype turned up a few times. One end of the junction varies from germline; a read error may be responsible. This chain links TRBV5-8 with TRBJ1-1, with D possibly TRBD1 on 6 matching bases. The germline V gene encodes CDR1 SGHTS and CDR2 YDEGEE. The CDR3 covers 10 residues. The CDR3 protein is CASSWGHPLF. In DNA form, the CDR3 reads TGTGCCAGCAGCTGGGGACATCCCCTCTTT.

The rearrangement links TRBV7-2 to TRBJ2-1; perhaps TRBD1 as D (5 bases). Trimming shortened V by 1 base and J by 6 bases, and 10 bases separated the two germline ends. This CDR3 spans 14 amino acids. In germline, CDR1 is SGHTA, CDR2 FQGNSA. In DNA, the CDR3 is TGTGCCAGCAGCTTAGTACCAGGGCGCAATGAGCAGTTCTTC. Its translation is CASSLVPGRNEQFF. Based on the CDR3 plus reference TRBV7-2 and TRBJ2-1, the full variable domain is GAGVSQSPSNKVTEKGKDVELRCDPISGHTALYWYRQSLGQGLEFLIYFQGNSAPDKSGLPSDRFSAERTGGSVSTLTIQRTQQEDSAVYLCASSLVPGRNEQFFGPGTRLTVL.

This clonotype was found a few times. V and J are TRBV11-2 and TRBJ2-3; D unclear. Trimming shortened V by 3 bases and J by 0 bases, and 19 bases separated the two germline ends. This CDR3 is 18 amino acids long. Looked up from germline, CDR1 is SGHAT and CDR2 is FQNNGV. The CDR3 protein is CASSFTTSVLPSTDTQYF. CDR3 nucleotides: TGTGCCAGCAGCTTTACGACGAGCGTTCTCCCCAGCACAGATACGCAGTATTTT.

The rearrangement joins TRBV7-9 to TRBJ1-1; D is perhaps TRBD1 (6 bases). CDR3 length equals 15 residues. The germline V and J ends were trimmed by 1 base and 5 bases, with 14 bases remaining between them. Germline assignment: CDR1 SEHNR and CDR2 FQNEAQ (reference sequence). Written as DNA, the CDR3 is TGTGCCAGCAGCTTAGATGGTACAGGGCCGACTGAAGCTTTCTTT. Protein: CASSLDGTGPTEAFF. Looking up the rest from reference TRBV7-9 and TRBJ1-1 gives the full variable domain: DTGVSQNPRHKITKRGQNVTFRCDPISEHNRLYWYRQTLGQGPEFLTYFQNEAQLEKSRLLSDRFSAERPKGSFSTLEIQRTEQGDSAMYLCASSLDGTGPTEAFFGQGTRLTVV.

Only a few counts were recorded for this clonotype. The chain is built from TRBV5-1 and TRBJ2-7; no reliable D call. The CDR3 extends over 13 amino acids. V dropped 2 bases and J dropped 2 bases, with 8 bases sitting between them. CDR1 is SGHRS and CDR2 is YFSETQ in the germline V gene. The CDR3 spells CASSFLSAYEQYF. Here the CDR3 DNA reads TGCGCCAGCAGCTTCTTAAGCGCCTACGAGCAGTACTTC.

This clonotype was recorded a few times. V usage is TRBV7-8 and J usage is TRBJ1-3; D is undetermined. The CDR3 extends over 15 amino acids. Trimming cost V 3 bases and J 0 bases, with 9 bases left between them. The V gene's germline CDR1 is SGHVS and CDR2 FQNEAQ. The CDR3 DNA sequence: TGTGCCAGCAGCTTTTTCCGGGACTCTGGAAACACCATATATTTT. This sequence encodes CASSFFRDSGNTIYF.

J is TRBJ2-1 and V is TRBV24-1, with 7 bases that match TRBD1. The CDR3 loop spans 17 amino acids. CDR1 is KGHDR and CDR2 is SFDVKD in the germline V gene. J gave up 0 bases and V 4 bases, and 8 bases lay outside the gene matches. The CDR3 region is CATSETGTAGSYNEQFF. The CDR3 nucleotides are TGTGCCACCAGTGAGACCGGGACAGCCGGCTCCTACAATGAGCAGTTCTTC.